The 18 T cell receptor beta chains below were found in one sample sequenced in a study of blood T cell repertoires in COVID-19. Data came from immunoSEQ multiplex PCR; TCRdb stores just in-frame clones and leaves some out. The sample yields under 200,000 clones, about 86% seen once. Sequencing input: peripheral blood. The receptors originated from a human donor with acute or convalescent COVID-19. The donor label of this sample is uncertain.

The chain employs TRBV14 and TRBJ2-3, with D possibly matching TRBD2 (5 bases). Per germline, CDR1 SGHDN and CDR2 FVKESK. There are 15 residues in the CDR3. The V and J ends lost 3 bases and 2 bases respectively, with 12 bases between them. The CDR3 region is CASSQRRGPTDTQYF. As DNA, the CDR3 is TGTGCCAGCAGCCAGAGACGAGGGCCCACAGATACGCAGTATTTT.

Here the CDR3 DNA reads TGTGCCAGCAGCTTGGAGGGGACAGCGAACACTGAAGCTTTCTTT. It is translated as CASSLEGTANTEAFF. The rearrangement uses TRBV5-4 and TRBJ1-1; TRBD1 matches at 7 bases. There are 15 residues in the CDR3. Trimming took 0 bases from V and 1 from J; bases not matched to a gene: 3. CDR1 and CDR2 from the germline V gene are SGHNT and YYREEE (reference sequence).

The rearrangement links TRBV7-3 to TRBJ2-3; a weak D match, TRBD2 (6 bases). Germline CDR1 and CDR2: SGHTA and FQGTGA. CDR3 length: 14 residues. V lost 6 bases and J 0 bases, leaving 10 bases between the germline ends. This CDR3 is CASRAGPSTDTQYF. CDR3 in DNA: TGTGCCAGCAGAGCGGGCCCTAGCACAGATACGCAGTATTTT.

CDR3 coding DNA: TGTGCCAGCAGCTTGTTAAACACCGGGGAGCTGTTTTTT. Residues: CASSLLNTGELFF. The chain is built from TRBV7-3 and TRBJ2-2; D not resolved. CDR3 length: 13 residues. Per the germline V gene, CDR1 is SGHTA and CDR2 is FQGTGA. Trimming stripped 3 bases from V and 2 bases from J, with 4 bases between.

The genes are TRBV20-1 and TRBJ2-5; no clear D gene. V gave up 5 bases and J gave up 2 bases, with 6 bases separating them. Germline V lookup: CDR1 DFQATT, CDR2 SNEGSKA (reference sequence). The length of the CDR3 is 11 residues. The CDR3 DNA reads as TGCAGTGCTCCCTTGCAAGAGACCCAGTACTTC. Encoded protein: CSAPLQETQYF.

The CDR3 bases are TGTGCCAGCAGTTCGACAGGCCAGAGCTCCTATAATTCACCCCTCCACTTT. Protein product: CASSSTGQSSYNSPLHF. The V and J genes are TRBV28 and TRBJ1-6; maybe TRBD1 (6 bases). The ends were cut back, 4 bases at V and 0 bases at J, with 13 bases in the middle. The length of the CDR3 is 17 residues. Looked up from germline, CDR1 is MDHEN and CDR2 is SYDVKM.

The chain has TRBV3-1 (or the pseudogene TRBV3-2) and TRBJ2-1; no clear D. The V end was cut by 4 bases, the J end by 4 bases, with 5 bases between. The germline V gene encodes CDR1 LGHDT and CDR2 YNNKEL (reference sequence). The CDR3 length is 12 residues. The CDR3 DNA reads as TGTGCCAGCAGCCCCAGGTACAATGAGCAGTTCTTC. Residues: CASSPRYNEQFF.

This clone appeared a few times. This sequence joins TRBV5-8 and TRBJ2-5; tentative D call: TRBD1 (6 bases). V was cut by 3 bases and J by 3 bases, with 9 bases left in between. CDR1 and CDR2 from the germline V gene are SGHTS and YDEGEE. This CDR3 comprises 13 residues. The CDR3 spells CASSSRQEETQYF. In nucleotides, the CDR3 is TGTGCCAGCAGCTCCAGACAGGAAGAGACCCAGTACTTC. The full variable domain, in which reference TRBV5-8 and TRBJ2-5 provide the parts outside the CDR3, is EAGVTQSPTHLIKTRGQQATLRCSPISGHTSVYWYQQALGLGLQFLLWYDEGEERNRGNFPPRFSGRQFPNYSSELNVNALELEDSALYLCASSSRQEETQYFGPGTRLLVL.

The chain couples TRBV9 to TRBJ1-1; D unresolved. Germline V gives CDR1 SGDLS, CDR2 YYNGEE. The V end lost 2 bases, the J end lost 3 bases, and 14 bases lay between the germline ends. This CDR3 comprises 15 residues. CDR3 in amino acids: CASSVGGGADTEAFF. The CDR3 DNA reads as TGTGCCAGCAGCGTGGGAGGAGGCGCAGACACTGAAGCTTTCTTT.

The J gene is TRBJ2-1, the V gene TRBV6-5, with TRBD2 matching over 10 bases. Trimming removed 5 bases from V and 9 bases from J; junction bases left unmatched: 10. Per the germline V gene, CDR1 is MNHEY and CDR2 is SVGAGI. The CDR3 contains 15 residues. The CDR3 DNA is TGTGCCAGCAGTCTAGAAAGCGGGAGGGCTGTTGAGCAGTTCTTC. Protein: CASSLESGRAVEQFF.

The rearrangement links TRBV10-1 to TRBJ2-3; TRBD2 matches at 7 bases. The CDR3 loop spans 14 amino acids. Trimming removed 6 bases from V and 5 bases from J; junction bases left unmatched: 8. Germline V CDR1 and CDR2: WNHNN, SYGVQD (reference sequence). The CDR3 spells CASRSGSGGDTQYF. The CDR3 nucleotides read TGCGCCAGCAGGAGCGGTTCGGGAGGAGATACGCAGTATTTT.

The V and J genes are TRBV21-1 and TRBJ2-7; the table gives TRBD2 as D, unverified against the DNA. TRBV21-1 is assigned pseudogene status. The length of the CDR3 is 16 residues. The chain's CDR3 is CASSPTSREWSYEQYF. The CDR3 bases are TGTGCCAGCAGCCCCACCAGCCGGGAATGGTCCTACGAGCAGTACTTC.

The J gene is TRBJ2-3, the V gene TRBV5-1, with 8 nucleotides matching TRBD2. Germline CDR1 is SGHRS and CDR2 is YFSETQ. This CDR3 region has 15 residues. V shed 1 base, J shed 0 bases, and the junction held 1 base outside the gene matches. For the CDR3, the DNA is TGCGCCAGCAGCTTGTCTAGCGGGAGCACAGATACGCAGTATTTT. It yields the protein CASSLSSGSTDTQYF.

This clone was found a few times. The chain is built from TRBV30 and TRBJ2-7, with D possibly matching TRBD1 (6 bases). CDR3 size: 14 residues. The germline CDR1 and CDR2 sequences are GTSNPN and SVGIG (reference sequence). V shed 0 bases and J shed 1 base, with 10 bases lying between them. This CDR3 is CAWSVRGWSYEQYF. The CDR3 DNA sequence: TGTGCCTGGAGTGTAAGGGGGTGGTCCTACGAGCAGTACTTC. The variable domain in full, with the rest retrieved from reference TRBV30 and TRBJ2-7, is SQTIHQWPATLVQPVGSPLSLECTVEGTSNPNLYWYRQAAGRGLQLLFYSVGIGQISSEVPQNLSASRPQDRQFILSSKKLLLSDSGFYLCAWSVRGWSYEQYFGPGTRLTVT.

The chain uses TRBV5-1 and TRBJ2-2, with D uncertain. CDR3 length: 13 residues. V lost 6 bases and J 4 bases, leaving 10 bases between the germline ends. The germline V gene encodes CDR1 SGHRS and CDR2 YFSETQ. The CDR3 sequence: CASIGSTTGELFF. CDR3 nucleotides: TGCGCCAGCATCGGTAGTACCACCGGGGAGCTGTTTTTT. The whole variable domain, remainder taken from reference TRBV5-1 and TRBJ2-2, is KAGVTQTPRYLIKTRGQQVTLSCSPISGHRSVSWYQQTPGQGLQFLFEYFSETQRNKGNFPGRFSGRQFSNSRSEMNVSTLELGDSALYLCASIGSTTGELFFGEGSRLTVL.

The J gene is TRBJ2-2, the V gene TRBV9, with 7 bases fitting TRBD2. Germline CDR1 reads SGDLS; CDR2 reads YYNGEE. CDR3 length: 16 residues. Trimming took 1 base from V and 0 from J; bases not matched to a gene: 3. DNA of the CDR3: TGTGCCAGCAGCGTACCGGCGGGGGCGAACACCGGGGAGCTGTTTTTT. Its translation is CASSVPAGANTGELFF.

This chain connects TRBV19 to TRBJ1-1; 7 positions agree with TRBD1. CDR1 and CDR2 (germline): LNHDA, SQIVND (reference sequence). V trimming: 4 bases; J trimming: 4 bases; junction bases outside the gene matches: 9. CDR3 size: 15 residues. In nucleotides, the CDR3 is TGTGCCAGTAGTACTACAGGGGTCTTGAGCACTGAAGCTTTCTTT. It codes for CASSTTGVLSTEAFF.

This clone was seen only a few times. The chain links TRBV19 to TRBJ1-4; no definite D call. V was shortened by 1 base and J by 7 bases, with 13 bases between the two germline ends. This CDR3 is built from 15 residues. Germline V gene lookup returns CDR1 LNHDA and CDR2 SQIVND (reference sequence). Here the CDR3 DNA reads TGTGCCAGTAGTATAGGGGTCCGGGTTGGTGAAAAACTGTTTTTT. Translating gives CASSIGVRVGEKLFF. Full variable domain (missing parts from reference TRBV19 and TRBJ1-4): DGGITQSPKYLFRKEGQNVTLSCEQNLNHDAMYWYRQDPGQGLRLIYYSQIVNDFQKGDIAEGYSVSREKKESFPLTVTSAQKNPTAFYLCASSIGVRVGEKLFFGSGTQLSVL.